The sequence of this T cell receptor beta chain was determined in a study of blood T cell repertoires in COVID-19. About the research overall: Material from acute and convalescent COVID-19 was sourced from the United States, Italy and Spain. In each case, the material was cDNA or gDNA derived from T cells, B-cell-depleted T cells, or PBMCs.

Under the authors' procedure: Reference gene primer amplification in the assay estimated nucleated cell counts. The method was immunoSEQ multiplex PCR; TCRdb's version includes in-frame clones alone and lacks a portion of them. The DNA was the basis for D and trimming; V, J and clone size are from that table. The repertoire consists of fewer than 90,000 clones, with about 79% occurring once and the leading ten covering around 4.2%. The ends were cut back, 8 bases at V and 4 bases at J, with 14 bases in the middle. The germline V gene has CDR1 MNHEY and CDR2 SMNVEV (reference sequence). The CDR3 runs to 13 residues.

The receptor's source is a woman aged 50 to 60 with acute or convalescent COVID-19. The gene calls are TRBV27 and TRBJ1-2, with a possible D match to TRBD1 (5 bases). Sequenced: peripheral blood. CDR3 sequence: CASAPGRAYGYTF. CDR3 sequence (DNA): TGTGCCAGCGCGCCGGGCAGGGCCTATGGCTACACCTTC.